This TCR beta chain was sequenced during a study of blood T cell repertoires in COVID-19. The overall study: Samples came from the United States, Italy and Spain, spanning acute and convalescent COVID-19. The analysed material was cDNA or gDNA that came from T cells, B-cell-depleted T cells, or PBMCs.

Methods used by the authors: Researchers report that nucleated cell counts were estimated from reference gene primer amplification. Here immunoSEQ multiplex PCR was the method, and the copy in TCRdb shows in-frame clones only, minus some. Clonal size and the V and J genes are those of that table, whereas D and trimming came from the DNA. The data hold under 200,000 clones, with 83% observed a single time. Germline V CDR1 and CDR2: MNHEY, SVGAGI. CDR3 length: 14 residues. The ends were cut back, 7 bases at V and 0 bases at J, with 12 bases in the middle. The TCR was taken from an elderly woman with acute or convalescent COVID-19. The chain combines TRBV6-5 with TRBJ1-1; a possible D gene is TRBD1 (6 bases). Specimen: peripheral blood. The CDR3 DNA reads as TGTGCCAGCAAGATGGGGGCCATGAACACTGAAGCTTTCTTT. Residues: CASKMGAMNTEAFF.